A selection of T cell receptor beta chains follows, all from one sample in a study of OX40 agonist ivuxolimab in advanced cancers. Only in-frame clones appear in the TCRdb table, and some are missing; sequencing was by immunoSEQ multiplex PCR. The sample lists roughly 80,000 clones; around 85% were seen once. The sample in question was CD4+ or CD8+ T cells sorted from blood, obtained in a trial of the OX40 agonist ivuxolimab. These receptors were taken from an adult with an advanced solid tumor such as melanoma, head and neck, liver or kidney cancer. The CDR3 runs from the conserved cysteine through the conserved F or W. The D gene is left open where the match is weak. Size is stated for part of the rows, as once, few or many counts, or as a class when the clone is expanded.

CDR3: CASSSDIRQASGEKLFF; DNA: TGTGCCAGCAGCTCCGACATCCGACAGGCAAGTGGGGAAAAACTGTTTTTT; J: TRBJ1-4; D: .; size: .; V: TRBV5-5; length: 17
CDR3: CASSFDRSTYNEQFF; DNA: TGTGCCAGCAGCTTCGACAGATCGACCTACAATGAGCAGTTCTTC; J: TRBJ2-1; D: .; size: .; V: TRBV7-9; length: 15
CDR3: CASRKLAESYEQYF; DNA: TGTGCCAGCAGGAAACTAGCGGAGTCCTACGAGCAGTACTTC; J: TRBJ2-7; D: TRBD2; size: .; V: TRBV6-5; length: 14
CDR3: CASSPGNNQPQHF; DNA: TGTGCTAGCAGCCCCGGGAACAATCAGCCCCAGCATTTT; J: TRBJ1-5; D: .; size: .; V: TRBV7-7; length: 13
CDR3: CASTPDNLVQETQYF; DNA: TGTGCCAGCACCCCGGACAACCTCGTCCAAGAGACCCAGTACTTC; J: TRBJ2-5; D: .; size: .; V: TRBV5-8; length: 15
CDR3: CASRPRQGGYEQYF; DNA: TGTGCCAGCAGGCCGAGACAGGGAGGGTACGAGCAGTACTTC; J: TRBJ2-7; D: .; size: .; V: TRBV6-6; length: 14
CDR3: CASSYGTVAYEQYF; DNA: TGTGCCAGCAGTTACGGGACAGTAGCCTACGAGCAGTACTTC; J: TRBJ2-7; D: TRBD1; size: .; V: TRBV6-5; length: 14
CDR3: CAWSRGTSYQPQHF; DNA: TGTGCCTGGAGCCGCGGGACCTCTTATCAGCCCCAGCATTTT; J: TRBJ1-5; D: .; size: .; V: TRBV30; length: 14
CDR3: CAWSTGYNEQFF; DNA: TGTGCCTGGAGTACGGGATACAATGAGCAGTTCTTC; J: TRBJ2-1; D: .; size: .; V: TRBV30; length: 12
CDR3: CASSSFAPAGGNQPQHF; DNA: TGTGCCAGCAGCTCCTTTGCCCCTGCAGGGGGCAATCAGCCCCAGCATTTT; J: TRBJ1-5; D: .; size: many; V: TRBV7-2; length: 17
CDR3: CASSLGGAPKGGYTF; DNA: TGTGCCAGCAGCTTAGGAGGGGCCCCGAAGGGTGGCTACACCTTC; J: TRBJ1-2; D: .; size: .; V: TRBV7-9; length: 15
CDR3: CASSPKGRASGIIMNTGELFF; DNA: TGTGCCAGTTCACCAAAGGGCAGGGCCAGCGGGATAATCATGAACACCGGGGAGCTGTTTTTT; J: TRBJ2-2; D: TRBD2; size: .; V: TRBV18; length: 21
CDR3: CASITSSWDSGNTIYF; DNA: TGTGCCAGTATCACGTCAAGTTGGGACTCTGGAAACACCATATATTTT; J: TRBJ1-3; D: .; size: .; V: TRBV19; length: 16
CDR3: CASSQGSGQGKRDTQYF; DNA: TGTGCCAGCAGCCAAGGTTCGGGACAGGGGAAACGGGATACGCAGTATTTT; J: TRBJ2-3; D: TRBD1; size: .; V: TRBV4-2; length: 17
CDR3: CASSLSLPADTQYF; DNA: TGCGCCAGCAGCTTGTCCCTCCCGGCGGATACGCAGTATTTT; J: TRBJ2-3; D: .; size: .; V: TRBV5-1; length: 14
CDR3: CASSMEGYHILNQPQHF; DNA: TGTGCCAGTAGTATGGAGGGATACCATATCCTCAATCAGCCCCAGCATTTT; J: TRBJ1-5; D: .; size: .; V: TRBV19; length: 17
CDR3: CASSVGTSGFTDTQYF; DNA: TGTGCCAGCAGCGTCGGGACTAGCGGTTTCACAGATACGCAGTATTTT; J: TRBJ2-3; D: TRBD2; size: .; V: TRBV9; length: 16
CDR3: CAWSPRGVAEKLFF; DNA: TGTGCCTGGAGCCCACGGGGAGTTGCTGAAAAACTGTTTTTT; J: TRBJ1-4; D: .; size: medium-sized; V: TRBV30; length: 14
CDR3: CARSYGVSTGELFF; DNA: TGTGCCAGAAGCTATGGCGTTTCGACCGGGGAGCTGTTTTTT; J: TRBJ2-2; D: .; size: once; V: TRBV5-3; length: 14
CDR3: CASSLELVGQNEKLFF; DNA: TGTGCCAGCAGCTTGGAGTTGGTGGGGCAGAATGAAAAACTGTTTTTT; J: TRBJ1-4; D: .; size: .; V: TRBV5-6; length: 16
CDR3: CASGAGQQSSYEQYF; DNA: TGTGCCAGCGGGGCCGGACAGCAAAGCTCCTACGAGCAGTACTTC; J: TRBJ2-7; D: .; size: .; V: TRBV6-1; length: 15